This T cell receptor beta chain was captured by sequencing in a study of T-cell reconstitution after alpha-beta-depleted transplantation in children. General study findings and limits: Day-60 TCRbeta diversity that was high in some patients was derived from surviving recipient T cells and thymic progenitors. The authors attributed T-cell counts and diversity one year after transplant mostly to newly produced T cells. Two months or so post-transplant, alpha-beta T cells reportedly derived from several hundred expanded graft clones.

Points on this clonotype: Its antigen remains unidentified.

Researchers prepared the TCRbeta library using unique molecular identifiers, the study reports. A single record per CDR3 protein comes from TCRdb applying MiXCR to the PCR reads. This sample carries about 980,000 distinct CDR3 sequences, about 29% of them seen once, and the ten largest clones take 28%. V lost 0 bases and J lost 4, with 12 bases in between. Per germline, CDR1 LNHDA and CDR2 SQIVND (reference sequence). CDR3 length equals 16 residues. The material was PBMCs, mostly from graft donor cells, obtained 360 days after TCRalphabeta/CD19-depleted stem cell transplant. The sequence derives from a boy in the first two years of life who had a stem cell transplant for SCID, so the T cells may come from the graft donor. The gene calls are TRBV19 and TRBJ2-2; D is possibly TRBD2 (6 bases). The CDR3 nucleotides read TGTGCCAGTAGTATAGATTGGAGGGACCTCACCGGGGAGCTGTTTTTT. Protein product: CASSIDWRDLTGELFF.